This TCR beta chain was captured in a study of T cell repertoires in cytomegalovirus infection (dated by TCRdb to the late 2010s). Study-wide context: The peptide stimulations were aimed at well-studied HLA-B-restricted epitopes as well as recently identified HLA-C-restricted CMV epitopes, whose presentation resists viral immunomodulation. The HLA type of each donor mattered for the analysis, because public TCR beta signatures pointed to carriage of CMV infection along with the matching HLA type.

The germline V gene encodes CDR1 SGHNT and CDR2 YYREEE (reference sequence). V loses 2 bases of germline sequence and J loses 7 bases, and the interval between the two ends is 6 bases. The CDR3 measures 12 amino acids from cysteine to phenylalanine. This entry keeps only the CDR3 DNA: 36 bases, framed from base 1. According to the study, the label for this sample's treatment or condition signals: in vitro stimulation with specific CMV peptide epitopes to enrich CMV-specific T cells. Overall results and qualifications from the work: In the ex vivo response, HLA-C-restricted CMV-specific TCR beta clonotypes were dominant, and in two of eight donors the single most frequent clonotype came from this HLA-C-restricted group. Carriers of CMV infection plus the relevant HLA type were discriminated by the cumulative frequency of public TCR beta family members in the study cohort and in an independent roughly 370-donor cohort.

For sequencing, an Illumina HiSeq 1500 was employed. TCRdb reprocessed the public reads (quality trimming at Q25 with fastp, clone calling with MiXCR) and kept in-frame beta chains. Rows merge per CDR3 protein into single entries with the most common DNA and genes. This sample lists around 750,000 distinct CDR3 sequences; approximately 32% were detected once. Of the sample, 9.5% to 15% is held by the ten largest clones. About this clonotype itself: The antigen this receptor binds is unknown. Within one base of it there is no much larger clone, and no base qualities were kept.

Sequencing used cultured CD8+ T cells from PBMCs, obtained from culture after CMV antigen stimulation. The source of this sequence is a human donor in good health (CMV status not recorded). Some clones in this sample may be carry-over from other donors' samples. This chain is built from TRBV5-4 and TRBJ1-4; there is no confident call for the D gene. This receptor carries the CDR3 CASSFTAEKLFF. The nucleotides are TGTGCCAGCAGCTTCACAGCTGAAAAACTGTTTTTT.